This T cell receptor (beta chain) emerged from a study of blood T cell repertoires in COVID-19. Repertoires were generated with immunoSEQ multiplex PCR, while TCRdb's copy carries only in-frame clones and drops some. The table shows more than 250,000 clones, with about 89% occurring only once. Categorization into cohorts depended on clinical history that participants reported. The germline V gene encodes CDR1 SGHAT and CDR2 FQNNGV. CDR3 size: 16 residues. The ends were cut back, 0 bases at V and 5 bases at J, with 13 bases in the middle. In this sample, this clone turned up once. The sample consisted of PBMCs or T cells enriched from blood (not recorded which). The chain links TRBV11-2 to TRBJ1-4, with D possibly matching TRBD1 (6 bases). The clonotype comes from a woman aged 25 to 39 who had recovered from COVID-19. The CDR3 coding sequence is TGTGCCAGCAGCTTAGAGACAGGCAGTTCAAATGAAAAACTGTTTTTT. This gives the protein CASSLETGSSNEKLFF. Full variable domain (missing parts from reference TRBV11-2 and TRBJ1-4): EAGVAQSPRYKIIEKRQSVAFWCNPISGHATLYWYQQILGQGPKLLIQFQNNGVVDDSQLPKDRFSAERLKGVDSTLKIQPAKLEDSAVYLCASSLETGSSNEKLFFGSGTQLSVL.